The following is a T cell receptor (beta chain) sequence with its context. The antigen remains undetermined. The data derive from a study of chemoradiotherapy in HPV16-positive cancers. Turning to the study itself: A couple of HPV16-positive patients' cells yielded candidate HPV-specific clones and common motifs.

Germline-derived CDR1 and CDR2 are SQVTM and ANQGSEA. The CDR3 has 15 amino acids. V was shortened by 3 bases and J by 5 bases, with 19 bases between the two germline ends. Clones were sequenced by immunoSEQ multiplex PCR, and TCRdb holds only the in-frame ones, with some missing. This sample has more than 15,000 clones; nearly 80% occur once, and the top ten carry approximately 10%. The study's findings and limits: Better recurrence-free survival went with HPV-responsive T-cell expansion in HPV16-positive patients.

Repeated repertoire sampling spanned the course of chemoradiotherapy. This receptor was identified in a human donor with HPV-associated anogenital cancer. The sample was gathered from a patient who underwent chemoradiotherapy. The rearrangement joins TRBV29-1 to TRBJ1-1; D possibly corresponds to TRBD1 (6 bases). The CDR3 DNA reads as TGCAGCGTTGAGGGGGCTCAGGGTGGAGGGACTGAAGCTTTCTTT. As protein: CSVEGAQGGGTEAFF.